This T cell receptor (beta chain) appears in the sequencing data of a study of cytomegalovirus exposure and HLA in healthy donors. Overall study results and limits: Trimming of TCR beta V- and J-genes showed a link, identified in a later analysis, to a missense DCLRE1C variant. Highest at DRB1 and lowest at HLA-C, TCR association rates differed among HLA loci in a later analysis.

Though nominally healthy at sampling, donors likely had unrecorded immune exposures. Trimming stripped 0 bases from V and 3 bases from J, with 13 bases between. There are 15 residues in the CDR3. CDR1 and CDR2 (germline): SGHKS, YYEKEE (reference sequence). Of note for this clone: Its antigen remains unidentified.

Primers for the PCR totalled 60 Vbeta and 13 Jbeta. Method: immunoSEQ multiplex PCR; TCRdb's copy keeps in-frame clones and lacks some. Altogether 200,000 or so clones are present, about 85% being singletons, with the ten largest covering 1% to 1.5%. The clonotype comes from a human donor in good health. Sequenced input: PBMCs. The rearrangement links TRBV5-5 to TRBJ2-7, with D unclear. The CDR3 loop reads CASSLDNSLVYEQYF. CDR3 bases: TGTGCCAGCAGCTTGGATAACAGTTTGGTCTACGAGCAGTACTTC.